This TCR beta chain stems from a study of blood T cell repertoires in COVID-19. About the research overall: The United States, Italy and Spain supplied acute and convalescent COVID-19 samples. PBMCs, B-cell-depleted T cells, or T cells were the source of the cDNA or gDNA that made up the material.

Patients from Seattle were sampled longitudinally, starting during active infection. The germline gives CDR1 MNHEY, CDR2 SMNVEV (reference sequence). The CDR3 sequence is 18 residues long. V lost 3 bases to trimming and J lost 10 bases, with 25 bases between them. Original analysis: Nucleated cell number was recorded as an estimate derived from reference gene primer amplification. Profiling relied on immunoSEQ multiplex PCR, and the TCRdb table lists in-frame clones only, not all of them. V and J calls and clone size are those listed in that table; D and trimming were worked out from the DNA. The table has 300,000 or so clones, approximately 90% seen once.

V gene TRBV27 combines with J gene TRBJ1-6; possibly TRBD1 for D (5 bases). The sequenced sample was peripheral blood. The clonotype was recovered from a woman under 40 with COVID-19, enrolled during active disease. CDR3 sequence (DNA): TGTGCCAGCAGTTTTCAAATCCGTCCCGGGGGACCGGGATCACCCCTCCACTTT. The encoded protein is CASSFQIRPGGPGSPLHF.